This TCR beta chain was captured by sequencing in a study of blood T cell repertoires in COVID-19. The CDR3 length is 14 residues. V gave up 4 bases and J gave up 4 bases; unmatched junction bases: 6. Germline CDR1 SGHRS, CDR2 YFSETQ. Data came from immunoSEQ multiplex PCR; TCRdb stores just in-frame clones and leaves some out. The sample shows about 290,000 clones, around 85% of them seen only once. The rearrangement links TRBV5-1 to TRBJ1-2; TRBD1 matches at 8 bases. The sequencing input was peripheral blood. The source is a woman aged 50 to 60 with active or convalescent COVID-19. CDR3 DNA sequence: TGCGCCAGCAGCCCGGGGACAGGTCCCTATGGCTACACCTTC. This encodes CASSPGTGPYGYTF.